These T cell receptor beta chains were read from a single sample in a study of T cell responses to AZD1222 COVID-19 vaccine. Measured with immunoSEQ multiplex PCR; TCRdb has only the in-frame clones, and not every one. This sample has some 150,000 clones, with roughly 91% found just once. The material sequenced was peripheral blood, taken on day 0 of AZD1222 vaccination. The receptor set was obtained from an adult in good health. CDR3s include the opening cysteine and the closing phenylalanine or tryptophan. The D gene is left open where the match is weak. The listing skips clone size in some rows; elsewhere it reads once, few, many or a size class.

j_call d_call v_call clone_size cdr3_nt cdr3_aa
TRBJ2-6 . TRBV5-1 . TGCGCCAGCAGCTTGGGGTTCTCTGGGGCCAACGTCCTGACTTTC CASSLGFSGANVLTF
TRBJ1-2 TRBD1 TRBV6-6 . TGTGCCAGCAGTTACTCGACAGGGAACTATGGCTACACCTTC CASSYSTGNYGYTF
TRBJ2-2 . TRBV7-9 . TGTGCCAGCAGCTTGGGCAGTAACACCGGGGAGCTGTTTTTT CASSLGSNTGELFF
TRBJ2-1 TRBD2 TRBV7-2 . TGTGCCAGCAGCTTACAAAGCGGGACTGGAATCTACAATGAGCAGTTCTTC CASSLQSGTGIYNEQFF
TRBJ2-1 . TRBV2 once TGTGCCAGCAGTGAAATCGGGCGGGGAGACAACAATGAGCAGTTCTTC CASSEIGRGDNNEQFF
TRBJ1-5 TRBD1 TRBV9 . TGTGCCAGCAGTGGAGGGACAGGGAATCAGCCCCAGCATTTT CASSGGTGNQPQHF
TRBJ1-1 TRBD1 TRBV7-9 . TGTGCCAGCAGCGCACCCCAGGGGGCGGGTACTGAAGCTTTCTTT CASSAPQGAGTEAFF
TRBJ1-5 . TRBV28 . TGTGCCAGCAGTTTACGGGTTCAGCCCCAGCATTTT CASSLRVQPQHF
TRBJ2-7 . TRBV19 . TGTGCCAGTAGTGTGACGCAAACCTACGAGCAGTACTTC CASSVTQTYEQYF
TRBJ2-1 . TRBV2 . TGTGCCAGCAGTAACCCCGACAATGAGCAGTTCTTC CASSNPDNEQFF
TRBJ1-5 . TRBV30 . TGTGCCTGGAGTGCTCTAGAGGGCAATCAGCCCCAGCATTTT CAWSALEGNQPQHF
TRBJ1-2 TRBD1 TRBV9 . TGTGCCAGCAGCGTACCAGTGACAGGGCTCTATGGCTACACCTTC CASSVPVTGLYGYTF
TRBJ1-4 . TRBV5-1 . TGCGCCAGCAGCGACACTACAGATGAAAAACTGTTTTTT CASSDTTDEKLFF
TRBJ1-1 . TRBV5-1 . TGCGCCAGCAGCTTTGGTGGGAACACTGAAGCTTTCTTT CASSFGGNTEAFF
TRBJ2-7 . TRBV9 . TGTGCCAGCAGCGTAGCGGGCGTCGACGAGCAGTACTTC CASSVAGVDEQYF
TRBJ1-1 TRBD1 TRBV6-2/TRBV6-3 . TGTGCCAGCAGTTTTACAGGGGACACTGAAGCTTTCTTT CASSFTGDTEAFF
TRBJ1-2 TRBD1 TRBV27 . TGTGCCAGCAGTCCCCGCCAGGGGGCAGATGGCTACACCTTC CASSPRQGADGYTF
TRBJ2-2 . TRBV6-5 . TGTGCCAGCATACCGTTGGGGGCATTCACCGGGGAGCTGTTTTTT CASIPLGAFTGELFF
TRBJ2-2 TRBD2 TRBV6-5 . TGTGCCCGCAGGAGCGGGGGGGCCGGGACCGGGGAGCTGTTTTTT CARRSGGAGTGELFF
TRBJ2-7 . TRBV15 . TGTGCCACCAGCAGAGGGGCAGGAGGTACCTACGAGCAGTACTTC CATSRGAGGTYEQYF
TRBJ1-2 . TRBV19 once TGTGCCAGTAGCCCCTCGGGTGGGGACTATGGCTACACCTTC CASSPSGGDYGYTF
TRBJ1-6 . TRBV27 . TGTGCCAGCAGTTTTCGAGGGGGTAATTCACCCCTCCACTTT CASSFRGGNSPLHF
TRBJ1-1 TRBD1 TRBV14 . TGTGCCAGCAGCTACAGGGGAGGGAAAGCTTTCTTT CASSYRGGKAFF
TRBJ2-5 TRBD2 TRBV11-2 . TGTGCCAGCAGCTCCAGAGCGGGACTAGCGGGGGGAAAGACCCAGTACTTC CASSSRAGLAGGKTQYF
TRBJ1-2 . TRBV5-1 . TGCGCCAGCAGCTTGCAGGGCCTTCGACTGGGCACTAACTATGGCTACACCTTC CASSLQGLRLGTNYGYTF
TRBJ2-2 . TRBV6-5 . TGTGCCAGCACTCCTAGGGCGGAGAACACCGGGGAGCTGTTTTTT CASTPRAENTGELFF
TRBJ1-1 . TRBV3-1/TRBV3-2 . TGTGCCAGCAGACTCTTCCACGAGAACACTGAAGCTTTCTTT CASRLFHENTEAFF
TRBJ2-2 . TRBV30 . TGTGCCTGGAGTCCTGGCGTTAACACCGGGGAGCTGTTTTTT CAWSPGVNTGELFF
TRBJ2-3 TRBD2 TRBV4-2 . TGTGCCAGCAGCCCCCTAGCGGGAGAGGTCACAGATACGCAGTATTTT CASSPLAGEVTDTQYF
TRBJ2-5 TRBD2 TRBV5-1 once TGCGCCAGCAGCTTGTTACCGGGACTAGCCCAAGAGACCCAGTACTTC CASSLLPGLAQETQYF
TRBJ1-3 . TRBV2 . TGTGCCAGCAGTGAGGGAGGGACTGGAAACACCATATATTTT CASSEGGTGNTIYF
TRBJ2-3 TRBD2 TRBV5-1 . TGCGCCAGCAAAAGGCTAGCGGGAGAAGTCACAGATACGCAGTATTTT CASKRLAGEVTDTQYF
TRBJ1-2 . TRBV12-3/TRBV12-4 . TGTGCCAGCACCGCCTTTTCTGATGGCTACACCTTC CASTAFSDGYTF
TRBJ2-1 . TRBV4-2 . TGTGCCAGCAGCCACGAAGGGGCCAAGGGTTCCTACAATGAGCAGTTCTTC CASSHEGAKGSYNEQFF
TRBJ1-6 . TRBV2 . TGTGCCAGCGGAGTGCTCCAAACTAATTCACCCCTCCACTTT CASGVLQTNSPLHF
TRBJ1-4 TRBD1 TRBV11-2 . TGTGCCAGCAGCTCGGACAGGGGTGAAAAACTGTTTTTT CASSSDRGEKLFF
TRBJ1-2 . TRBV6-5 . TGTGCCAGCAGTTACCAGTTATGGGTCTATGGCTACACCTTC CASSYQLWVYGYTF
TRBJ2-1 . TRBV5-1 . TGCGCCAGCAGCTTTGGGAGGAGCTCCTACAATGAGCAGTTCTTC CASSFGRSSYNEQFF
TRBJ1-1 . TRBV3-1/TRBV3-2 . TGTGCCAGCAGCCTCTATTCAGGCGGAACGGTTGGGGCTTTCTTT CASSLYSGGTVGAFF